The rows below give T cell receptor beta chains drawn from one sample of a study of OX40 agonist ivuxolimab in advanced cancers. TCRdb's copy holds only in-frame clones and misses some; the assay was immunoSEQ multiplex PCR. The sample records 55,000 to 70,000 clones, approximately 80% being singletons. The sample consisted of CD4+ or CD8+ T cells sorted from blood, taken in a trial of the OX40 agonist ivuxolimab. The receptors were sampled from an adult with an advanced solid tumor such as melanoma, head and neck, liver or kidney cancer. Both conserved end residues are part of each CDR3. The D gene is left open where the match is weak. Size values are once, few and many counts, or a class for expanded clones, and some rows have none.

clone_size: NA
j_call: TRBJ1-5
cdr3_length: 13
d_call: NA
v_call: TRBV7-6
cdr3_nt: TGTGCCAGCAGCTCGAGGATAGGGCAGCCCCAGCATTTT
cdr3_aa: CASSSRIGQPQHF

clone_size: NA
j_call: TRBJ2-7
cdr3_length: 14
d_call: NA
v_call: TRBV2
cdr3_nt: TGTGCCAGCAGCTTCCGGGCCACCTCCTACGAGCAGTACTTC
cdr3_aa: CASSFRATSYEQYF

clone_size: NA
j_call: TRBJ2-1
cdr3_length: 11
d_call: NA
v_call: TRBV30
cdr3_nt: TGTGCCTGGAGTGAAATAGATGAGCAGTTCTTC
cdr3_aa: CAWSEIDEQFF

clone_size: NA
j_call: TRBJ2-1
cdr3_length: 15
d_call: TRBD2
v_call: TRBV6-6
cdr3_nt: TGTGCCAGCAGTCCCCTCGCGGGAGTGGGTAGTGAGCAGTTCTTC
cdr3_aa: CASSPLAGVGSEQFF

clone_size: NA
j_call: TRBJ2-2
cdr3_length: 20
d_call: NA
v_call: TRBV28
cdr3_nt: TGTGCCAGCAGTTGGGGATGGACTGTAGGTGGATCTACAAGGACCGGGGAGCTGTTTTTT
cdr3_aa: CASSWGWTVGGSTRTGELFF

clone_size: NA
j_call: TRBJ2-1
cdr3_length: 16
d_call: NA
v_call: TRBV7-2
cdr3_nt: TGTGCCAGCAGCCAGAATAACAAACTAGCTTACAATGAGCAGTTCTTC
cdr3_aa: CASSQNNKLAYNEQFF

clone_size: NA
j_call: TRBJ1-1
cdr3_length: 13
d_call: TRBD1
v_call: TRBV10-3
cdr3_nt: TGTGCCACCAGGGACAGGATGAACACTGAAGCTTTCTTT
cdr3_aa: CATRDRMNTEAFF

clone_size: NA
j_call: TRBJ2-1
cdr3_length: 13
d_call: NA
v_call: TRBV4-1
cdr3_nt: TGCGCCAGCAGCCAAGAAGAGAGCAATGAGCAGTTCTTC
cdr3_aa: CASSQEESNEQFF

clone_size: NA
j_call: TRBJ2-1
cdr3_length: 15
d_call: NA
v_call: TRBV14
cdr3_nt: TGTGCCAGCAGCCAAGCCTGGACCAATAGCCATGAGCAGTTCTTC
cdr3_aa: CASSQAWTNSHEQFF

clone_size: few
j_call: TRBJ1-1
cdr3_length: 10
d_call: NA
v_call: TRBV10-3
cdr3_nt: TGTGCCATCACCGAGACTGAAGCTTTCTTT
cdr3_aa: CAITETEAFF

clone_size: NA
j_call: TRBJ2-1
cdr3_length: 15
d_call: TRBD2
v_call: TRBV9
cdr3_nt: TGTGCCAGCAGCGTAGACCGGGAGGTCCGGGCTGAGCAGTTCTTC
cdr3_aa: CASSVDREVRAEQFF

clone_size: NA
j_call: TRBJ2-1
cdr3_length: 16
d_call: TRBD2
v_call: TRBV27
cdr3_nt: TGTGCCAGCAGTTTATCCGCTAGCGGGGGATACAATGAGCAGTTCTTC
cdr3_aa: CASSLSASGGYNEQFF

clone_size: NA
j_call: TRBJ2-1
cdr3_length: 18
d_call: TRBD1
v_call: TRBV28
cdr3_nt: TGTGCCAGCAGTTACGACCCCTTTGACAGGGACTCCTACAATGAGCAGTTCTTC
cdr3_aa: CASSYDPFDRDSYNEQFF

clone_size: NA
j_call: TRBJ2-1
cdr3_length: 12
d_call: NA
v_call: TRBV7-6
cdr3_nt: TGTGCCAGCAGCTCTGAGGGTAATGAGCAGTTCTTC
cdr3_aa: CASSSEGNEQFF

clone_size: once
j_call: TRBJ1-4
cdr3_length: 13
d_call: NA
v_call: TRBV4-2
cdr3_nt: TGTGCCAGCAGCGGAAGCAGTCATGAAAAACTGTTTTTT
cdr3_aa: CASSGSSHEKLFF

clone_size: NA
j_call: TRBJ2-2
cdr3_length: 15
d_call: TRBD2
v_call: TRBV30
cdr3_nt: TGTGCCTGGAGTGTACTGGGGAGGGACACCGGGGAGCTGTTTTTT
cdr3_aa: CAWSVLGRDTGELFF

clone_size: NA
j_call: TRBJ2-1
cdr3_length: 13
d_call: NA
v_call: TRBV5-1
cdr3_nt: TGCGCCAGCAGCTTGGAAGGGTTCGATGAGCAGTTCTTC
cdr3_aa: CASSLEGFDEQFF

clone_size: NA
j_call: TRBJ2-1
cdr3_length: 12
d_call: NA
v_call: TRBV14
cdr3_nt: TGTGCCAGCAGCCTTCTGGACGATGAGCAGTTCTTC
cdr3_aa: CASSLLDDEQFF

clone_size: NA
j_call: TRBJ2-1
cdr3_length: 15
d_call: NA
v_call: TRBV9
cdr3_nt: TGTGCCAGCAGCGTAGGGTCGAACTCCTACAATGAGCAGTTCTTC
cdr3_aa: CASSVGSNSYNEQFF

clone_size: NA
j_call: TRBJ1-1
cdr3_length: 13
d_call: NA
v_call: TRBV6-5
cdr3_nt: TGTGCCAGCAGTTACTCATGGCAGCTTGAAGCTTTCTTT
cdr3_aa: CASSYSWQLEAFF

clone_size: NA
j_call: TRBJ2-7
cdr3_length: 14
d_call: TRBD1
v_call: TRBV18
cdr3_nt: TGTGCCAGCTCACCACTGGGACAGGTCGGCGAGCAGTACTTC
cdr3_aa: CASSPLGQVGEQYF

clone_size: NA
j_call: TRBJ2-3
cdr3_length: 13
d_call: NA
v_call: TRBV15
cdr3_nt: TGTGCCACCAGCGGGACCGTGGCAGATACGCAGTATTTT
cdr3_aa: CATSGTVADTQYF

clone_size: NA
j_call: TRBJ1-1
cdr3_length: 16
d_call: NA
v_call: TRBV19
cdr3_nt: TGTGCCAGTAGTACGTTTGTGGGACTGAGGGAAACTGAAGCTTTCTTT
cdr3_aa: CASSTFVGLRETEAFF

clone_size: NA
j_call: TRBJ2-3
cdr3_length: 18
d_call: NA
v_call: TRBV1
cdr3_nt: TGCACCAGCAGCCTTAAGCCCAGGTCTCCGGATGGCACAGATACGCAGTATTTT
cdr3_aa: CTSSLKPRSPDGTDTQYF

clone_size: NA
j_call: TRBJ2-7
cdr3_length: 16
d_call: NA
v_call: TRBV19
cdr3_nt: TGTGCCAGTAGTCTCGCTCCGGGACCGCCAGCTTACGAGCAGTACTTC
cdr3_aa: CASSLAPGPPAYEQYF

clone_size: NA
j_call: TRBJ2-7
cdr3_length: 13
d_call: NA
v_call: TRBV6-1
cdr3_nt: TGTGCCAGCAGTGAATGGGGGGCAAGCGAGCAGTACTTC
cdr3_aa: CASSEWGASEQYF

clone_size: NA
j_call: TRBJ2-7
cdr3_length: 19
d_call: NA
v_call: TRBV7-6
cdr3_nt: TGTGCCAGCAGCTTAGTGAGGCAGGGAAGCCGATCCCCCCGGGGAGAGCAGTACTTC
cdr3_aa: CASSLVRQGSRSPRGEQYF

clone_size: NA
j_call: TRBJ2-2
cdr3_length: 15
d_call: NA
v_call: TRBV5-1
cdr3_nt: TGCGCCAGCAGCCCCGGACTCTTTAACACCGGGGAGCTGTTTTTT
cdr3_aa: CASSPGLFNTGELFF

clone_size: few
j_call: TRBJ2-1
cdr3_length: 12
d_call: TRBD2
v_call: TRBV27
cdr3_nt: TGTGCCAGCAGAGCCGGGAGGGGCGAGCAGTTCTTC
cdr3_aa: CASRAGRGEQFF